Given below is one T cell receptor beta chain in context. The sample comes from a study of blood T cell repertoires in COVID-19. Study in general: Samples came from the United States, Italy and Spain, spanning acute and convalescent COVID-19.

The germline gives CDR1 MNHEY, CDR2 SVGAGI. The CDR3 length is 15 residues. V was clipped by 5 bases and J by 14 bases, with 22 bases between them. Assay used: immunoSEQ multiplex PCR; TCRdb lists only in-frame clones, some missing. The data hold over 350,000 clones, with 70% to 90% observed a single time. The clonotype was recovered from a woman younger than 35 who had recovered from COVID-19. This chain links TRBV6-5 with TRBJ1-6, with D possibly TRBD1 on 5 matching bases. The source material was PBMCs or T cells enriched from blood (not recorded which). The chain's CDR3 is CASSTETGGYRSLHF. Here the CDR3 DNA reads TGTGCCAGCAGTACGGAAACGGGGGGGTACCGGTCCCTCCACTTT.